These 8 T cell receptor beta chains share one sample of origin, sequenced in a study of identical twins. Via MiXCR, TCRdb re-called the 5' RACE reads, giving one row per CDR3 protein. The sample has about 260,000 distinct CDR3 sequences; 5.5% to 7% are singletons. A further study also used this sample, focusing on yellow fever vaccine responses in identical twins.

Material: memory (CD45RO+) T cells sorted from blood. All receptors derive from a woman aged 18-29 years in good health.

This clonotype has ten or more counts. The chain employs TRBV25-1 and TRBJ1-2; D is ambiguous. Germline-derived CDR1 and CDR2 are MGHDK and SYGVNS. V was clipped by 4 bases and J by 7 bases, with 7 bases between them. This CDR3 region has 11 residues. The CDR3 reads CASSVVGGYTF. The DNA of the CDR3 is TGTGCCAGCAGTGTGGTCGGTGGCTACACCTTC.

The rearrangement uses TRBV12-3 or TRBV12-4 and TRBJ1-1, with 8 bases matching TRBD1. Losses at the gene ends were 5 bases for V and 11 bases for J; bases not matched to a gene: 10. The CDR3 is made up of 13 amino acids. This chain's CDR3 is CASSKQGGREAFF. The CDR3 nucleotides read TGTGCCAGCAGTAAACAGGGGGGTCGGGAGGCTTTCTTT.

The chain joins TRBV6-5 to TRBJ2-5, with D unresolved. V was trimmed by 2 bases and J by 5 bases, leaving 12 bases between them. CDR1 and CDR2 from the germline V gene are MNHEY and SVGAGI. This CDR3 is built from 14 residues. The DNA for the CDR3 is TGTGCCAGCAGTTACCGGCAGAAAGCGGAGACCCAGTACTTC. Translated: CASSYRQKAETQYF.

This clonotype was seen more than once but under ten times. The chain links TRBV29-1 to TRBJ2-3, with D hard to call. V gave up 5 bases and J gave up 6 bases, with 9 bases separating them. Germline V CDR1 and CDR2: SQVTM, ANQGSEA. This CDR3 is built from 11 residues. The CDR3 DNA sequence: TGCAGCGTTCGCCGTGGGGATACGCAGTATTTT. Protein product: CSVRRGDTQYF.

This clonotype was counted between two and nine times. The CDR3: CATSDPKGYNEQFF. The CDR3, as DNA: TGTGCCACCAGTGATCCCAAGGGGTACAATGAGCAGTTCTTC. The chain carries TRBV24-1 and TRBJ2-1; possibly TRBD1 for D (5 bases). V lost 3 bases and J lost 4, with 9 bases in between. This CDR3 comprises 14 residues. Germline V gene lookup returns CDR1 KGHDR and CDR2 SFDVKD.

The V gene is TRBV20-1, the J gene TRBJ1-1; D ambiguous. Trimming took off 5 bases at V and 5 bases at J, with 12 bases between the two ends. The CDR3 sequence is 12 residues long. CDR1 DFQATT and CDR2 SNEGSKA come from the germline V gene (reference sequence). This chain's CDR3 is CSAPPGETEAFF. CDR3 bases: TGCAGTGCTCCTCCGGGCGAGACTGAAGCTTTCTTT.

In its sample, this clonotype was seen a few times. This chain joins TRBV7-6 and TRBJ2-1, with 9 bases aligning to TRBD2. Germline V gene data show CDR1 as SGHVS and CDR2 as FNYEAQ. The trim removed 1 base at V and 5 bases at J, leaving 6 bases unmatched. CDR3 size: 16 residues. CDR3: CASSLGSLAGHNEQFF. In DNA form, the CDR3 reads TGTGCCAGCAGCTTAGGGTCTCTAGCGGGGCACAATGAGCAGTTCTTC.

This clonotype was observed a handful of times. The chain is built from TRBV5-1 and TRBJ2-1; D unclear. Between the trimmed V and J ends, which lost 4 bases and 2 bases, there was a span of 4 bases. The CDR3 has 12 amino acids. Germline V CDR1 and CDR2: SGHRS, YFSETQ. CDR3 DNA: TGCGCCAGCAGCCCGACCTACAATGAGCAGTTCTTC. It codes for CASSPTYNEQFF.